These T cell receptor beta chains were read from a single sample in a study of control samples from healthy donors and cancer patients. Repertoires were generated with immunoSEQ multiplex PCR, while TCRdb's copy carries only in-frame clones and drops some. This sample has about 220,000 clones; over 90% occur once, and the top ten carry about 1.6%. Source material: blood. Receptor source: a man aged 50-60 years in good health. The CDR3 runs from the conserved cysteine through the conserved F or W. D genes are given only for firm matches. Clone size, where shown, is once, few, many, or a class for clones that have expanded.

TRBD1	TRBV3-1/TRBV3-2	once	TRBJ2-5	CASSPRTGSWETQYF	TGTGCCAGCAGTCCTAGGACAGGGTCCTGGGAGACCCAGTACTTC
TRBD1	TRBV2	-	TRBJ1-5	CASSAGTGGQPQHF	TGTGCCAGCAGTGCCGGGACAGGAGGTCAGCCCCAGCATTTT
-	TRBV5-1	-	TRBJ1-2	CASSPGGVEGYTF	TGCGCCAGCAGCCCCGGGGGGGTGGAAGGCTACACCTTC
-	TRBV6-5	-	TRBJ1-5	CASRAGGRDQPQHF	TGTGCCAGCAGGGCGGGAGGCAGGGATCAGCCCCAGCATTTT
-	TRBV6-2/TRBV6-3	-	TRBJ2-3	CASSPLVRLIGTDTQYF	TGTGCCAGCAGCCCACTGGTCCGCCTAATTGGAACAGATACGCAGTATTTT
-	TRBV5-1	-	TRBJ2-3	CASSLAQGTDTQYF	TGCGCCAGCAGCTTGGCACAGGGAACAGATACGCAGTATTTT
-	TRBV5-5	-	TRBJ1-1	CASRSPGGEAFF	TGTGCCAGCAGGTCTCCGGGCGGTGAAGCTTTCTTT
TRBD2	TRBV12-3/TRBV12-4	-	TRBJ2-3	CASNGRTDTQYF	TGTGCCAGCAACGGGAGGACAGATACGCAGTATTTT
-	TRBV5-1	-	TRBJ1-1	CASSPRTGNTEAFF	TGCGCCAGCAGCCCGAGAACAGGGAACACTGAAGCTTTCTTT
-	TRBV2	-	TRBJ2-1	CASSSPLGREQFF	TGTGCCAGCAGTTCTCCTCTAGGTCGGGAGCAGTTCTTC
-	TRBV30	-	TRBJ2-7	CAWSAGTSYEQYF	TGTGCCTGGAGCGCAGGGACCTCCTACGAGCAGTACTTC
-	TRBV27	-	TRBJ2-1	CASLAGHNYNEQFF	TGTGCCAGCTTGGCAGGTCATAACTACAATGAGCAGTTCTTC
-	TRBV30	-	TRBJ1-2	CAWKRVRGKNYGYTF	TGTGCCTGGAAGAGAGTAAGGGGAAAAAACTATGGCTACACCTTC
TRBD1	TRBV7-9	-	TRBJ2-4	CASSTGQGSPYF	TGTGCCAGCAGCACCGGACAGGGGAGCCCGTACTTC
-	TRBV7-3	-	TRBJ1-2	CASSSGAEGGGYTF	TGTGCCAGCAGCTCAGGGGCCGAGGGGGGGGGCTACACCTTC
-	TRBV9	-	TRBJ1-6	CASSVGQGYANSPLHF	TGTGCCAGCAGCGTAGGTCAGGGGTACGCTAATTCACCCCTCCACTTT
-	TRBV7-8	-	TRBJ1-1	CASTRGVNTEAFF	TGTGCCAGCACCCGGGGAGTGAACACTGAAGCTTTCTTT
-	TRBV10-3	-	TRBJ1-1	CAISRTENTEAFF	TGTGCCATCAGCCGGACAGAAAACACTGAAGCTTTCTTT
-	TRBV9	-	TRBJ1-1	CASSESLSDITEAFF	TGTGCCAGCAGCGAAAGCTTAAGTGACATCACTGAAGCTTTCTTT
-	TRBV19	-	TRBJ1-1	CASSITRNTEAFF	TGTGCCAGTAGTATCACCAGGAACACTGAAGCTTTCTTT
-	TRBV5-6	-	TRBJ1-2	CASSLERGYTF	TGTGCCAGCAGCTTGGAACGTGGCTACACCTTC
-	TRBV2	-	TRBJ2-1	CAWTGGYNEQFF	TGTGCCTGGACTGGGGGTTACAATGAGCAGTTCTTC
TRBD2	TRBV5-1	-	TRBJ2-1	CASSSSGTSGNEQFF	TGCGCCAGCAGCAGCTCCGGGACTAGCGGGAATGAGCAGTTCTTC
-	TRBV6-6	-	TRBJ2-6	CASSHEVSGANVLTF	TGTGCCAGCAGTCACGAGGTATCTGGGGCCAACGTCCTGACTTTC
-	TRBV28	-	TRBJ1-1	CASSFSGLGDTEAFF	TGTGCCAGCAGTTTTTCAGGGCTAGGGGACACTGAAGCTTTCTTT
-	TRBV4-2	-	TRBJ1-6	CASRPTIPGSPLHF	TGTGCCAGCAGGCCTACGATACCCGGGTCACCCCTCCACTTT
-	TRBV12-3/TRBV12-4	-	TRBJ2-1	CASSLAGVSAQFF	TGTGCCAGCAGTTTGGCAGGGGTTTCGGCCCAGTTCTTC
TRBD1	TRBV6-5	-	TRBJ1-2	CASSITGGYGYTF	TGTGCCAGCAGCATTACAGGGGGCTACGGCTACACCTTC
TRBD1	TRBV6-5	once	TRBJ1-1	CASSRDSRNTEAFF	TGTGCCAGCAGCCGGGACAGCAGAAACACTGAAGCTTTCTTT
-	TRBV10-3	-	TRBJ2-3	CAAMDSTVPDTQYF	TGTGCCGCAATGGACAGCACAGTCCCAGATACGCAGTATTTT
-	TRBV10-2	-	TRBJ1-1	CASSGPSTEAFF	TGCGCCAGCAGTGGGCCGAGCACTGAAGCTTTCTTT
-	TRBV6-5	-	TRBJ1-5	CASSIRGEQPQHF	TGTGCCAGCAGTATCAGGGGCGAACAGCCCCAGCATTTT
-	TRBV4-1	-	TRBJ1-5	CASSQDEGPNQPQHF	TGCGCCAGCAGCCAAGATGAGGGCCCTAATCAGCCCCAGCATTTT
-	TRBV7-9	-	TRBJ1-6	CASSLAQGNSPLHF	TGTGCCAGCAGCTTAGCTCAGGGGAACTCACCCCTCCACTTT
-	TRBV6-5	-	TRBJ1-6	CASSGRAYNSPLHF	TGTGCCAGCAGCGGGAGGGCCTATAATTCACCCCTCCACTTT
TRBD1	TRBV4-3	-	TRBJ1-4	CASSPGQGRKADEKLFF	TGCGCCAGCAGCCCCGGACAGGGAAGAAAAGCGGATGAAAAACTGTTTTTT
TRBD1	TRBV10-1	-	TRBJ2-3	CASSESQGSTDTQYF	TGCGCCAGCAGTGAATCACAGGGGAGCACAGATACGCAGTATTTT
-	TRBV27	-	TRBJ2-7	CASSLDGDYYEQYF	TGTGCCAGCAGTTTAGACGGCGATTACTACGAGCAGTACTTC
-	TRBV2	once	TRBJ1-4	CASNEGAVDEKLFF	TGTGCCAGCAACGAGGGCGCGGTGGATGAAAAACTGTTTTTT
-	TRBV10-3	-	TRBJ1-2	CAISESTLAGWLF	TGTGCCATCAGTGAGTCGACTCTAGCGGGGTGGCTTTTC
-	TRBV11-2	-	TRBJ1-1	CASSLDTRGEAFF	TGTGCCAGCAGCTTAGATACTAGGGGGGAAGCTTTCTTT
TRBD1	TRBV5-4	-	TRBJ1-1	CASSMGQANTEAFF	TGTGCCAGCAGCATGGGACAGGCGAACACTGAAGCTTTCTTT
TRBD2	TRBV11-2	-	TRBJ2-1	CASSFILAALVNEQFF	TGTGCCAGCAGCTTCATACTAGCGGCTCTGGTCAATGAGCAGTTCTTC
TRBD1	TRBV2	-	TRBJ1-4	CASAGTGHEKLFF	TGTGCCAGCGCAGGGACAGGCCATGAAAAACTGTTTTTT
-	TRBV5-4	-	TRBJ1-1	CASSPSMGRPMNTEAFF	TGTGCCAGCAGCCCCTCGATGGGGAGGCCCATGAACACTGAAGCTTTCTTT
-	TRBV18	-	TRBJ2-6	CASSPSGATGANVLTF	TGTGCCAGCTCACCCTCAGGGGCGACTGGGGCCAACGTCCTGACTTTC
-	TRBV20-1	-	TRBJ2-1	CSARGPVGGFF	TGCAGTGCTAGAGGACCCGTTGGGGGGTTCTTC
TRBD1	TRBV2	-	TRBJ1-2	CASSDPSRGKIGYTF	TGTGCCAGCAGTGACCCCAGCAGGGGGAAGATTGGCTACACCTTC
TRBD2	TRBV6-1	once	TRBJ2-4	CASSELVLAVNIQYF	TGTGCCAGCAGTGAATTGGTCCTAGCGGTGAACATTCAGTACTTC
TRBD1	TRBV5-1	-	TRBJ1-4	CASSLQNQGAHPSLVKLFF	TGCGCCAGCAGCCTTCAAAACCAGGGGGCGCATCCATCCCTAGTAAAACTGTTTTTT
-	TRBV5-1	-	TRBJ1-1	CASSQGVGNTEAFF	TGCGCCAGCAGCCAAGGGGTGGGGAACACTGAAGCTTTCTTT
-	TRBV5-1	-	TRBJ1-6	CASSTLGGANNSPLHF	TGCGCCAGCAGCACCCTAGGGGGGGCTAATAATTCACCCCTCCACTTT
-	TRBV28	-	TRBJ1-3	CASSWSGNTIYF	TGTGCCAGCAGTTGGTCTGGAAACACCATATATTTT
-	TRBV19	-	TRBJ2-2	CASSISARGVGTGELFF	TGTGCCAGTAGTATTTCAGCCAGGGGAGTAGGCACCGGGGAGCTGTTTTTT
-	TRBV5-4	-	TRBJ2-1	CASSPEGRGYNEQFF	TGTGCCAGCAGCCCAGAGGGGCGGGGTTACAATGAGCAGTTCTTC